The clone carrying this TCR beta chain was found a few times. The antigen is undetermined. Template switching added a universal primer site; cDNA carried unique molecular identifiers. TCRdb used MiXCR to reprocess the 5' RACE reads, holding one entry per CDR3 protein. There are 1.5 million to 2 million distinct CDR3 sequences in the sample; roughly a third occur only once, and about 0.25% lies in the top ten. The data derive from a study of identical twins. Findings and caveats of the study: The more abundant beta clonotypes in cord blood had fewer insertions, and memory repertoires did not show this. The models systematically underestimated how much out-of-frame TCR alpha was shared in monozygotic twins. The study drew conclusions from cross-sectional statistical analysis, not from following the same donors.

The receptor comes from a newborn girl in good health. The sequenced sample was cord blood.

DNA for the CDR3: TGTGCCATCAGTGAGAGAGGGACTAGGTCGAATGGAAATGAGCAGTTCTTC. Its translation: CAISERGTRSNGNEQFF. The chain employs TRBV10-3 and TRBJ2-1, with 8 bases fitting TRBD2. Trimming cost V 2 bases and J 7 bases; bases outside gene matches: 13. The germline CDR1 and CDR2 sequences are ENHRY and SYGVKD. The CDR3 runs 17 residues.